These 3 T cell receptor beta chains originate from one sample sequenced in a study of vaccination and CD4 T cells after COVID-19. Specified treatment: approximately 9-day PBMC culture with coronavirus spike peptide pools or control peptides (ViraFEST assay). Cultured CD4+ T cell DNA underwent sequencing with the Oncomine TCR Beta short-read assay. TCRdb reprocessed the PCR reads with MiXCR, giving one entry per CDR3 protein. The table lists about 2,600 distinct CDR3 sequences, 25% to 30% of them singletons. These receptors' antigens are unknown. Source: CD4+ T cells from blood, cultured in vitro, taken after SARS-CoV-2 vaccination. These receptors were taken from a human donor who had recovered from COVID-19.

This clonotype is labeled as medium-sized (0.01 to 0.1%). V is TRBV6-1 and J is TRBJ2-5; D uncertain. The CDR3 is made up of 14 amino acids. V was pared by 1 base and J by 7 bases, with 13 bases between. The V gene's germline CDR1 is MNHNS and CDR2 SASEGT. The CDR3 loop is CASSEGGAGGTQYF. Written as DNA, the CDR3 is TGTGCCAGCAGTGAAGGCGGTGCAGGTGGGACCCAGTACTTC.

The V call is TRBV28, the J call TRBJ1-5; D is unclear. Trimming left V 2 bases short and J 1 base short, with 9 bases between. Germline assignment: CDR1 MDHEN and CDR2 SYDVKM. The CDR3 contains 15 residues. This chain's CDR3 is CASSLEAPSNQPQHF. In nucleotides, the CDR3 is TGTGCCAGCAGTTTAGAGGCGCCCAGCAATCAGCCCCAGCATTTT.

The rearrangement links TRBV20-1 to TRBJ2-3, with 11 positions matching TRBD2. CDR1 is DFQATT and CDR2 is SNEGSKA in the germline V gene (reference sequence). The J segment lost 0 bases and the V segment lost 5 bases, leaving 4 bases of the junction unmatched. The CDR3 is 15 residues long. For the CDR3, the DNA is TGCAGTGCTCTGCGACTAGCGGGGAGCACAGATACGCAGTATTTT. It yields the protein CSALRLAGSTDTQYF.